This T cell receptor beta chain derives from a study of cytomegalovirus exposure and HLA in healthy donors. 60 Vbeta and 13 Jbeta primers were used in PCR. Assay used: immunoSEQ multiplex PCR; TCRdb lists only in-frame clones, some missing. Altogether about 190,000 clones are present, around four fifths being singletons, with the ten largest covering 1.2%. The sequencing input was PBMCs. This clonotype originated in a boy under 10 years old in good health and CMV-seronegative.

CDR3 sequence: CASSPGQGIPYEQYV. The CDR3 coding sequence is TGTGCCAGTAGTCCCGGTCAGGGGATCCCTTACGAGCAGTACGTC. V and J are TRBV19 and TRBJ2-7, with D maybe TRBD1 (6 bases). The germline V and J ends were trimmed by 5 bases and 4 bases, with 18 bases remaining between them. The V gene's germline CDR1 is LNHDA and CDR2 SQIVND (reference sequence). The CDR3 runs 15 residues.